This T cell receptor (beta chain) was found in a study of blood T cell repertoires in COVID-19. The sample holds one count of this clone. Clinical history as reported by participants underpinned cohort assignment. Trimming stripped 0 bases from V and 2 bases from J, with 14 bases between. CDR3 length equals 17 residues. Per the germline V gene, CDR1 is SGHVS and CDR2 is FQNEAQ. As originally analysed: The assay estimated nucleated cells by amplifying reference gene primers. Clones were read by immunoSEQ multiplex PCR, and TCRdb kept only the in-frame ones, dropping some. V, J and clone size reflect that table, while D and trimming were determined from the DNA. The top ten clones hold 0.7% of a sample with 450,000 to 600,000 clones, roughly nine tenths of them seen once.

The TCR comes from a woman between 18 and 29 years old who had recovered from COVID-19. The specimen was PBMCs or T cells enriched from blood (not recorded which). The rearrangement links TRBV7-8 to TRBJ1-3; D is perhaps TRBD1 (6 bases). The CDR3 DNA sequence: TGTGCCAGCAGCTTAGCAGAAGAACAGGGTACTGGAAACACCATATATTTT. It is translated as CASSLAEEQGTGNTIYF.